This T cell receptor beta chain was sequenced during a study of blood T cell repertoires in COVID-19. Study in general: Samples of COVID-19 (acute and convalescent) were obtained from the United States, Italy and Spain.

The ends were cut back, 4 bases at V and 8 bases at J, with 17 bases in the middle. CDR1 and CDR2 from the germline V gene are SGHAT and FQNNGV. The CDR3 consists of 15 residues. This clone was observed a handful of times. Authors' methods: Amplifying reference gene primers gave estimates of nucleated cell counts. The protocol was immunoSEQ multiplex PCR, while the TCRdb copy is restricted to in-frame clones and leaves out a portion. The V and J calls and clone size were taken over from that table, and D and trimming were inferred from the DNA. Here the sample spans 120,000 or so clones, under 80% being singletons.

The specimen was peripheral blood. The rearrangement uses TRBV11-2 and TRBJ1-4, with D perhaps matching TRBD1 (6 bases). This receptor was identified in a man between 45 and 60 years old with acute or convalescent COVID-19. DNA of the CDR3: TGTGCCAGCAGCTCAGACCCAGGGGAGGGGGAAAAACTGTTTTTT. Amino acids: CASSSDPGEGEKLFF.